Listed below are T cell receptor beta chains from one sample, sequenced in a study of CD8 T cells in ankylosing spondylitis. MiXCR, applied by TCRdb to the 5' RACE reads, yields one record per CDR3 protein. Found here are under 150,000 distinct CDR3 sequences, around 9.3% of them singletons; the top ten hold approximately 3.5%. What was sequenced was blood, either unsorted or a sorted T cell fraction (not recorded which). All receptors derive from a male donor with ankylosing spondylitis or in good health (not recorded which). Both conserved end residues are part of each CDR3. The D gene is left open where the match is weak. Size is omitted from some rows. Given values are once, few, many or a class for expanded clones.

v_call	j_call	clone_size	d_call	cdr3_nt	cdr3_aa
TRBV4-1	TRBJ2-3	many	TRBD2	TGCGCCAGCAGCCAAGAGCTAGCGGGATACACAGATACACAGTATTTT	CASSQELAGYTDTQYF
TRBV11-2	TRBJ2-1	many	TRBD2	TGTGCCAGCAGGGGGGCAGCAGCGGGAGTGGTGTTCTTC	CASRGAAAGVVFF
TRBV5-1	TRBJ2-5	many	NA	TGCGCCAGCAGCTTGGGAGTGACGAAAGAGACCCAGTACTTC	CASSLGVTKETQYF
TRBV28	TRBJ2-5	NA	NA	TGTGCCAGTCTACCCTGGGCAGTAAACCAAGAGACCCAGTACTTC	CASLPWAVNQETQYF
TRBV6-1	TRBJ1-2	NA	TRBD1	TGTGCCAGCAGAAAACAGGGACAGAGAAACTATGGCTACACCTTC	CASRKQGQRNYGYTF
TRBV20-1	TRBJ2-5	many	NA	TGCAGTGCTAGAGTCCTAGCCCAAGAGACCCAGTACTTC	CSARVLAQETQYF
TRBV10-3	TRBJ2-1	NA	TRBD2	TGTGCCATCAGCGATCCGGGACTAGCGGGAGGCCCTGATAGCTCCTACAATGAGCAGTTCTTC	CAISDPGLAGGPDSSYNEQFF
TRBV12-3/TRBV12-4	TRBJ1-2	many	NA	TGTGCCAGCAGTCTGGTACGGACCGGCTACACCTTC	CASSLVRTGYTF
TRBV4-2	TRBJ2-1	many	TRBD2	TGTGCCAGCAGCCAGACGATCAGGACTAGCGGGAGGGCCGCCTACAATGAGCAGTTCTTC	CASSQTIRTSGRAAYNEQFF
TRBV6-5	TRBJ2-6	many	NA	TGTGCCAGCAGTTTAACTGGGGCCAACGTCCTGACTTTC	CASSLTGANVLTF
TRBV7-6	TRBJ2-1	many	TRBD2	TGTGCCAGCAGCTTAGCGATAGCGGGAGGCCACAATGAGCAGTTCTTC	CASSLAIAGGHNEQFF
TRBV7-9	TRBJ2-7	many	TRBD1	TGTGCCAGCAGCAAATGGACAGGACGGGACGAGCAGTACTTC	CASSKWTGRDEQYF
TRBV12-3/TRBV12-4	TRBJ2-2	few	TRBD2	TGTGCCAGCTCGGGCGGGAGGGACACCGGGGAGCTGTTTTTT	CASSGGRDTGELFF
TRBV20-1	TRBJ2-1	many	NA	TGCAGTGCTCCGGGACCGCCTTACAATGAGCAGTTCTTC	CSAPGPPYNEQFF
TRBV5-1	TRBJ2-1	many	NA	TGCGCCAGCAGCTGGGGAGGGGGGAGCTCCTACAATGAGCAGTTCTTC	CASSWGGGSSYNEQFF
TRBV7-9	TRBJ1-5	few	TRBD1	TGTGCCAGCAGCCCTAACAGGGGAGGCAATCAGCCCCAGCATTTT	CASSPNRGGNQPQHF
TRBV28	TRBJ2-5	many	NA	TGTGCCAGCAGTAAAGTTTCGGGGGTAGGCCAAGAGACCCAGTACTTC	CASSKVSGVGQETQYF
TRBV20-1	TRBJ2-2	NA	NA	TGCAGTGACCCAAAAGAGGGTCAGCTGTTTTTT	CSDPKEGQLFF
TRBV4-3	TRBJ2-3	many	NA	TGCGCCAGCAGTGGGTGGGGACACGGGCGGGCAGATACGCAGTATTTT	CASSGWGHGRADTQYF
TRBV20-1	TRBJ2-1	many	NA	TGCAGTGCTAGACTTTCCGCAATTACCTACAATGAGCAGTTCTTC	CSARLSAITYNEQFF
TRBV6-1	TRBJ2-1	many	NA	TGTGCCAGCCGGGACTGGATCTACAATGAGCAGTTCTTC	CASRDWIYNEQFF
TRBV12-3/TRBV12-4	TRBJ1-5	many	TRBD1	TGTGCCAGCAGTTTACAGGGGGGTCAGCCCCAGCATTTT	CASSLQGGQPQHF
TRBV4-3	TRBJ2-1	many	NA	TGCGCCAGCAGCCAAGATCTTCGGCGGGGCTACTCCTACAATGAGCAGTTCTTC	CASSQDLRRGYSYNEQFF
TRBV7-6	TRBJ2-2	many	TRBD2	TGTGCCAGCAGCTTACTAGCGGCCTCCTCACTAAACACCGGGGAGCTGTTTTTT	CASSLLAASSLNTGELFF
TRBV4-1	TRBJ2-3	many	TRBD2	TGCGCCAGCAGCCAAAGCCCCCCCGGGGGGGCCAGCACAGATACGCAGTATTTT	CASSQSPPGGASTDTQYF
TRBV5-1	TRBJ1-1	many	NA	TGCGCCAGCAGTTCCCCGGGGGAGGTCACTGAAGCTTTCTTT	CASSSPGEVTEAFF
TRBV6-1	TRBJ2-2	many	TRBD2	TGTGCCAGCAGGGGGGGGGTAAGGACCGGGGAGCTGTTTTTT	CASRGGVRTGELFF
TRBV7-9	TRBJ2-5	NA	TRBD2	TGTGCCAGCAGCCTCGGGACTAGCGGGAATGGAGAGACCCAGTACTTC	CASSLGTSGNGETQYF
TRBV11-2	TRBJ2-2	NA	NA	TGTGCCAGCAGCTTAGGGTTGTCGGGACTCCTGAGTTTCCGGGGCACCGGGGAGCTGTTTTTT	CASSLGLSGLLSFRGTGELFF
TRBV18	TRBJ2-5	NA	NA	TGTGCCAGCTCACCGCCCTCCGTTGTGACACCCCTCTTC	CASSPPSVVTPLF
TRBV21-1	TRBJ2-6	NA	NA	TGTGCCAGCAGCAGCCGGGGGTTTTGGGTACGCCAAAATACCGGGAGATCTGGGGCCAACGTCCTGACTTTC	CASSSRGFWVRQNTGRSGANVLTF
TRBV2	TRBJ2-5	many	NA	TGTGCCAGCAGGGGACCGCGAGAGACCCAGTACTTC	CASRGPRETQYF
TRBV20-1	TRBJ2-1	many	NA	TGCAGTGCCCGGAAGGCCTACTACCAAAGCTCCTACAATGAGCAGTTCTTC	CSARKAYYQSSYNEQFF
TRBV20-1	TRBJ2-1	many	TRBD2	TGCAGTGCTAGAGGGGGACTAGCTGGCAATGAGCAGTTCTTC	CSARGGLAGNEQFF
TRBV12-3/TRBV12-4	TRBJ2-3	many	NA	TGTGCCAGTGAGGCACAGGGAGATACGCAGTATTTT	CASEAQGDTQYF
TRBV24-1	TRBJ1-5	NA	TRBD1	TGTGCCACCAGTGACCCGACCACCGGGACAGGGGGCCCCTATAGCAATCAGCCCCAGCATTTT	CATSDPTTGTGGPYSNQPQHF
TRBV20-1	TRBJ2-7	many	TRBD2	TGCAGTGTCCAGCGGGAGGGCCCGGAGCAGTACTTC	CSVQREGPEQYF
TRBV6-2/TRBV6-3	TRBJ2-1	many	TRBD2	TGTGCCAGCAGTTACGTAAGTCGCGGGAGGATACCATCCTACAATGAGCAGTTCTTC	CASSYVSRGRIPSYNEQFF
TRBV27	TRBJ1-2	many	TRBD1	TGTGCCAGCAGTTTCGGGACAGGGGGCGGCTACACCTTC	CASSFGTGGGYTF
TRBV5-1	TRBJ2-2	many	NA	TGCGCCAGCAGCTTTTACCGGGACACCGGGGAGCTGTTTTTT	CASSFYRDTGELFF
TRBV7-8	TRBJ2-3	many	NA	TGTGCCAGCAGCTTACAAGCGATTAGCACAGATACGCAGTATTTT	CASSLQAISTDTQYF
TRBV20-1	TRBJ2-3	many	NA	TGCAGTGCTAGACCCCTGACCCTGGGCACAGATACGCAGTATTTT	CSARPLTLGTDTQYF
TRBV11-3	TRBJ2-5	NA	NA	TGTGCCAGCAGCTCGTCGACGGGGCGTCAAGAGACCCAGTACTTC	CASSSSTGRQETQYF
TRBV6-5	TRBJ2-2	few	TRBD1	TGTGCCAGCAGTTACCGAGTCCAGGGGGCCGGGGAGCTGTTTTTT	CASSYRVQGAGELFF
TRBV7-2	TRBJ1-4	NA	NA	TGTGCCAGCAGCGCTGCCAGGGCGGATGAAAAACTGTTTTTT	CASSAARADEKLFF
TRBV20-1	TRBJ2-1	many	NA	TGCAGTGCTAGAGGCTCTTTTATGGGGATCAATGAGCAGTTCTTC	CSARGSFMGINEQFF
TRBV4-3	TRBJ2-1	NA	NA	TGCGCCAGCAGCCAAGATTCAAGCGCCAGGGTCTTC	CASSQDSSARVF
TRBV6-5	TRBJ2-1	many	NA	TGTGCCAGCAGCCGAGCTCGGGGTGAGCAGTTCTTC	CASSRARGEQFF
TRBV12-3/TRBV12-4	TRBJ2-7	few	TRBD2	TGTGCCAGCAGTTTAGCTCTGGGGCGGGGGTACGAGCAGTACTTC	CASSLALGRGYEQYF
TRBV12-3/TRBV12-4	TRBJ2-1	many	TRBD2	TGTGCCAGCAGTTTGGGGGGACTAGCGGGAGGAAATGAGCAGTTCTTC	CASSLGGLAGGNEQFF
TRBV4-3	TRBJ2-1	few	NA	TGCGCCAGCAGCCAAGACAGGGGTCTTTACAATGAGCAGTTCTTC	CASSQDRGLYNEQFF
TRBV12-3/TRBV12-4	TRBJ2-2	many	NA	TGTGCCAGCAGTAAATCACCAGGGTTTTGGACCGGGGAGCTGTTTTTT	CASSKSPGFWTGELFF
TRBV20-1	TRBJ1-5	many	NA	TGCAGTGCCAGCCCCCGGGCCGTGAATCAGCCCCAGCATTTT	CSASPRAVNQPQHF
TRBV7-7	TRBJ2-1	NA	TRBD1	TGTGCCAGCAGCTGGGACAGTGTAAATGAGCAGTTCTTC	CASSWDSVNEQFF
TRBV20-1	TRBJ2-3	many	TRBD1	TGCAGTGCTAGAGTAGAAGTTTCGTATCGATCGCAGGGGGCGGAAGATACGCAGTATTTT	CSARVEVSYRSQGAEDTQYF
TRBV7-2	TRBJ2-7	many	NA	TGTGCCAGCAGCCTAACGACAGGTAGCTACGAGCAGTACTTC	CASSLTTGSYEQYF
TRBV20-1	TRBJ2-1	NA	TRBD2	TGCTGTGCTAGAGATCCTTCTTATACTAGCGGGAGAGGCAATGAGCAGTTCTTC	CCARDPSYTSGRGNEQFF